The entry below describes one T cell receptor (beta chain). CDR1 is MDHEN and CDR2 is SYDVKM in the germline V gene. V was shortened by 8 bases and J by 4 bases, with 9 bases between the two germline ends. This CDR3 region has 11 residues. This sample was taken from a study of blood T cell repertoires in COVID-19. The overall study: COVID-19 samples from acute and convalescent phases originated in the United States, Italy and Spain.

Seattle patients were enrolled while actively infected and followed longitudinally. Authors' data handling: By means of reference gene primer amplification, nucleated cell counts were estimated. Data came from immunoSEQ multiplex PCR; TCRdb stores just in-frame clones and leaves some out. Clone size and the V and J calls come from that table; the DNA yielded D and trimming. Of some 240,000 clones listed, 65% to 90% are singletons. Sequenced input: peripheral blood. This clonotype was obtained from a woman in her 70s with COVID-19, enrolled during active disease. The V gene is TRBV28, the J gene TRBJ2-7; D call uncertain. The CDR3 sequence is CASQKIYEQYF. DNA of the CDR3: TGTGCCAGCCAGAAGATTTACGAGCAGTACTTC.